The TCR beta chain described here comes from a study of T-cell reconstitution after alpha-beta-depleted transplantation in children. Germline-derived CDR1 and CDR2 are MNHEY and SMNVEV (reference sequence). CDR3 length: 16 residues. Germline trimming cut 4 bases from V and 9 bases from J; bases unmatched to any gene: 8. At least ten counts were recorded for this clonotype. Preparation of the TCRbeta library used unique molecular identifiers. TCRdb passed the PCR reads through MiXCR, listing each CDR3 protein once. The sample includes 150,000 to 250,000 distinct CDR3 sequences, roughly 14% seen only once; the top ten take about 13%.

Source: PBMCs from the stem cell graft donor, taken from the stem cell graft. This rearrangement joins TRBV27 to TRBJ2-1; 14 positions match TRBD2. The origin of this receptor is a human donor who donated a stem cell graft to a child with acute lymphoblastic leukemia. DNA for the CDR3: TGTGCCAGCAGTTCGAGACTAGCGGGAGGGCCGGGTGAGCAGTTCTTC. This translates into CASSSRLAGGPGEQFF.